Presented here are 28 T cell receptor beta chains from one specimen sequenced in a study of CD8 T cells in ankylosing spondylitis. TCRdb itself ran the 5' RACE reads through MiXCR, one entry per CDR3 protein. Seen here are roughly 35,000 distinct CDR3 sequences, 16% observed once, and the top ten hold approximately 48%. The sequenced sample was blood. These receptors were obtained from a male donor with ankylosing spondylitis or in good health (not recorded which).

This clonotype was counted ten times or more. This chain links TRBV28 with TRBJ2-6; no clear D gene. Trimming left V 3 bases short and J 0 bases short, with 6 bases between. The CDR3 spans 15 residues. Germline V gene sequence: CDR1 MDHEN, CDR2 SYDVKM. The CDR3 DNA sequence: TGTGCCAGCAGTTTGGCAACCTCTGGGGCCAACGTCCTGACTTTC. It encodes CASSLATSGANVLTF.

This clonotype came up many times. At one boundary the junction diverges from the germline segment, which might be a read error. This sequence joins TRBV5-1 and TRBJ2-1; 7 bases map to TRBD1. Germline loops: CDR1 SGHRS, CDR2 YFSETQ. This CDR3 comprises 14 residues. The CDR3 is CASSLGQSYNEQFF. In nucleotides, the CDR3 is TGTGCCAGCAGCTTGGGACAGAGCTACAATGAGCAGTTCTTC.

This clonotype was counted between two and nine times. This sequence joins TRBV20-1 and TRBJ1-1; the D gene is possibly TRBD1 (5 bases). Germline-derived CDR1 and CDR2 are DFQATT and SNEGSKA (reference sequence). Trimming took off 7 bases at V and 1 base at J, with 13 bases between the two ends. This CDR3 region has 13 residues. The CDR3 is CSVAGRANTEAFF. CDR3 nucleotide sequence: TGCAGTGTTGCAGGGAGGGCGAACACTGAAGCTTTCTTT.

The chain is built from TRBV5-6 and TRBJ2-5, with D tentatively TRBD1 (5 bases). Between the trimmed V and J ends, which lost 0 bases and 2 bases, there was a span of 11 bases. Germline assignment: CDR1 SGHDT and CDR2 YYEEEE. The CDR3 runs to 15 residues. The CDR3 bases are TGTGCCAGCAGCTTGGTCCAGGGTGGGCAAGAGACCCAGTACTTC. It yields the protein CASSLVQGGQETQYF.

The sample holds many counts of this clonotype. CDR3 DNA sequence: TGTGCCAGCAGTTTTCGGACAGGGAAAGGCAATGAGCAGTTCTTC. This encodes CASSFRTGKGNEQFF. The chain couples TRBV12-3 or TRBV12-4 to TRBJ2-1, with 8 bases fitting TRBD1. J gave up 6 bases and V 3 bases, and 7 bases lay outside the gene matches. The CDR3 totals 15 residues.

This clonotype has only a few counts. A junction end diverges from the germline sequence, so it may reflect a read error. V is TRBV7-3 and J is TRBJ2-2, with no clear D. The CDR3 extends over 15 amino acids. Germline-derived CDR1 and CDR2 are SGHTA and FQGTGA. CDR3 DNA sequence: TGTGCCAGCAGCTCGGGCCCGCCGAACCCCGGGGAGCTGTTTTTT. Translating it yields CASSSGPPNPGELFF.

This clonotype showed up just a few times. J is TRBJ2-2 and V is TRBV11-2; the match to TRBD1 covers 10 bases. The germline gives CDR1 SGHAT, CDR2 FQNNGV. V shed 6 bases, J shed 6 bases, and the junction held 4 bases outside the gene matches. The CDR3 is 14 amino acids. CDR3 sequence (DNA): TGTGCCAGCAGGTCCGGGACAGGGGCCGGGGAGCTGTTTTTT. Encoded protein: CASRSGTGAGELFF.

The CDR3 is CASKPGARNEQFF. As DNA, the CDR3 is TGTGCCAGCAAACCCGGGGCGAGGAATGAGCAGTTCTTC. The J gene is TRBJ2-1, the V gene TRBV6-6, with D perhaps matching TRBD1 or TRBD2 (5 bases each). Germline V gene sequence: CDR1 MNHNY, CDR2 SVGAGI (reference sequence). This CDR3 has 13 residues. Trimming took off 7 bases at V and 7 bases at J, with 14 bases between the two ends.

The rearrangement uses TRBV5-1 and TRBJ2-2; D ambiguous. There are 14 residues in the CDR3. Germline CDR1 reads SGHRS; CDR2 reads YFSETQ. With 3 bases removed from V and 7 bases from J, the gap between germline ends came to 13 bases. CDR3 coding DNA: TGCGCCAGCAGCTCCCAACCGACCAACGGGGAGCTGTTTTTT. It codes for CASSSQPTNGELFF. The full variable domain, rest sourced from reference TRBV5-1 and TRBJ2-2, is KAGVTQTPRYLIKTRGQQVTLSCSPISGHRSVSWYQQTPGQGLQFLFEYFSETQRNKGNFPGRFSGRQFSNSRSEMNVSTLELGDSALYLCASSSQPTNGELFFGEGSRLTVL.

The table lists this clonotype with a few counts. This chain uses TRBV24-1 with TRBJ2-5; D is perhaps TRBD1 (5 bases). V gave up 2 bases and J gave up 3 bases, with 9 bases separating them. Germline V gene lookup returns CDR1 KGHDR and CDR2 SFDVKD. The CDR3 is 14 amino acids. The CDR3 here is CATSDWAGKETQYF. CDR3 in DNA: TGTGCCACCAGTGATTGGGCAGGGAAAGAGACCCAGTACTTC.

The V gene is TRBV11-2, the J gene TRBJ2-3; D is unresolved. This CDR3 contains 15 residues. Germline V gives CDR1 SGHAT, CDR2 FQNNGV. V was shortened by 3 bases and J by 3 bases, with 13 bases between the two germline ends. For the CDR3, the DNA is TGTGCCAGCAGCTTCTTGCGATTTAGTACAGATACGCAGTATTTT. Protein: CASSFLRFSTDTQYF.

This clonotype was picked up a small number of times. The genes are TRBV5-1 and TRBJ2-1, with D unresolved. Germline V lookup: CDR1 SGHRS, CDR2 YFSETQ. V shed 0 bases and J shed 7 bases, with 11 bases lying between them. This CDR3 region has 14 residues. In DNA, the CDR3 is TGCGCCAGCAGCTTGGAGTCTAATCGGAATGAGCAGTTCTTC. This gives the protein CASSLESNRNEQFF.

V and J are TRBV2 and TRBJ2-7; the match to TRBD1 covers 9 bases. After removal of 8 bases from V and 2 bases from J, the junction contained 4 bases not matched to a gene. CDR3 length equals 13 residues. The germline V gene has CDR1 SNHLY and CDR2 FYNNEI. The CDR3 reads CASSGQGPYEQYF. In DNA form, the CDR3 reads TGTGCCAGCTCCGGACAGGGGCCCTACGAGCAGTACTTC.

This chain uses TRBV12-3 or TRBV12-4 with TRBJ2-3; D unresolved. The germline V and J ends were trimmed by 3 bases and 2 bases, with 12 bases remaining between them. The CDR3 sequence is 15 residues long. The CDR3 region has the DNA TGTGCCAGCAGTTTTTCAGTCCCCGTCACAGATACGCAGTATTTT. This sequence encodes CASSFSVPVTDTQYF.

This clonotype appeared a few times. The CDR3 here is CAISEFSGSDTGELFF. Here the CDR3 DNA reads TGTGCCATCAGTGAGTTTAGCGGGAGTGACACCGGGGAGCTGTTTTTT. V gene TRBV10-3 combines with J gene TRBJ2-2, with 9 bases that match TRBD2. Germline V gene lookup returns CDR1 ENHRY and CDR2 SYGVKD. V shed 1 base and J 3 bases; nucleotides not matched to a gene: 3. The CDR3 is made up of 16 amino acids.

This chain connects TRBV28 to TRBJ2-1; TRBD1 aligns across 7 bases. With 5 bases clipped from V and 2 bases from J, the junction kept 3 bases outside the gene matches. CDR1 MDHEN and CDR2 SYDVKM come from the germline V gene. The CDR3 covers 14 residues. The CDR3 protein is CASSADRPYNEQFF. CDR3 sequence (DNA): TGTGCCAGCAGTGCGGACAGGCCCTACAATGAGCAGTTCTTC.

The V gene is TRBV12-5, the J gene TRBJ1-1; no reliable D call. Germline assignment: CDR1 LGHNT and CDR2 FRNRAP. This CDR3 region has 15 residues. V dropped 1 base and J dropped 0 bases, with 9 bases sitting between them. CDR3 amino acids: CASGLGREMNTEAFF. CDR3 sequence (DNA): TGTGCTAGTGGTTTGGGACGAGAAATGAACACTGAAGCTTTCTTT. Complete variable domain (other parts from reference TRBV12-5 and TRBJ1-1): DARVTQTPRHKVTEMGQEVTMRCQPILGHNTVFWYRQTMMQGLELLAYFRNRAPLDDSGMPKDRFSAEMPDATLATLKIQPSEPRDSAVYFCASGLGREMNTEAFFGQGTRLTVV.

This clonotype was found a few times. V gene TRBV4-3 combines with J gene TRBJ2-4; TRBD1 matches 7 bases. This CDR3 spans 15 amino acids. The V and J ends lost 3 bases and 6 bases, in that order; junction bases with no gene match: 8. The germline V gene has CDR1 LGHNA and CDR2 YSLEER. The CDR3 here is CASSQARQGTNIQYF. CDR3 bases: TGCGCCAGCAGCCAGGCCAGACAGGGAACAAACATTCAGTACTTC.

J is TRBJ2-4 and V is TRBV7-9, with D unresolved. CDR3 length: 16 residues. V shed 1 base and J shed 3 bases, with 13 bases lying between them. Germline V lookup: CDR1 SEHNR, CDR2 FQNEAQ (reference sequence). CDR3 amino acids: CASSLGTSVNKNIQYF. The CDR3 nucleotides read TGTGCCAGCAGCTTAGGGACGTCCGTAAACAAAAACATTCAGTACTTC.

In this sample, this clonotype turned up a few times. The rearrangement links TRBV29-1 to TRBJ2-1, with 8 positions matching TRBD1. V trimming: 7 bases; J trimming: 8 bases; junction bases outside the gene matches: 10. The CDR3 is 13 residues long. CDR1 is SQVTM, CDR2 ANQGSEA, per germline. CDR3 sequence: CSGTDRVLDEQFF. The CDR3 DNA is TGCAGCGGAACGGACAGGGTATTAGATGAGCAGTTCTTC.

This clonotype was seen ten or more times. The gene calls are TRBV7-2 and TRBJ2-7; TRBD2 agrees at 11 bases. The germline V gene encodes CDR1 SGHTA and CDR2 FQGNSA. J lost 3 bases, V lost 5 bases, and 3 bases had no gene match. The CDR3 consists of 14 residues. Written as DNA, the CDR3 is TGTGCCAGCAGCCCAGGGACTAGCGGCTACGAGCAGTACTTC. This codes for CASSPGTSGYEQYF. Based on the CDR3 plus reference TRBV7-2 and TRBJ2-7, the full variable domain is GAGVSQSPSNKVTEKGKDVELRCDPISGHTALYWYRQSLGQGLEFLIYFQGNSAPDKSGLPSDRFSAERTGGSVSTLTIQRTQQEDSAVYLCASSPGTSGYEQYFGPGTRLTVT.

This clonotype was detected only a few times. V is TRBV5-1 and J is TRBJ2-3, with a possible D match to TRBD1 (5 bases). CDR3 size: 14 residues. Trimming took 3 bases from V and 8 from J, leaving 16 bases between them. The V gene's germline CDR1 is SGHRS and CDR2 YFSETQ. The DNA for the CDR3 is TGCGCCAGCAGCTCCAGGACCAAGGGGTCTACGCAGTATTTT. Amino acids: CASSSRTKGSTQYF. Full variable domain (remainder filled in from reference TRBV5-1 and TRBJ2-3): KAGVTQTPRYLIKTRGQQVTLSCSPISGHRSVSWYQQTPGQGLQFLFEYFSETQRNKGNFPGRFSGRQFSNSRSEMNVSTLELGDSALYLCASSSRTKGSTQYFGPGTRLTVL.

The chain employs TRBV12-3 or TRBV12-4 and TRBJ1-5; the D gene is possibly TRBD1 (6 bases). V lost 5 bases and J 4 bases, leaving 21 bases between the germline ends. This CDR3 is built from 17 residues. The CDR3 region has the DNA TGTGCCAGCAGTCAACAACCGACAGGTCTCGGAAATCAGCCCCAGCATTTT. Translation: CASSQQPTGLGNQPQHF.

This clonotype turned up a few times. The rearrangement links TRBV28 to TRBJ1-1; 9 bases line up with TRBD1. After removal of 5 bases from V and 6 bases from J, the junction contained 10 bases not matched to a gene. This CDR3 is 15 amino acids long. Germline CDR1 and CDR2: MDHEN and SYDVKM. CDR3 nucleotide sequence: TGTGCCAGCAGTCCACCCGGGACAGGGTTTCCTGAAGCTTTCTTT. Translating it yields CASSPPGTGFPEAFF. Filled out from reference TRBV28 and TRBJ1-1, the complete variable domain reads DVKVTQSSRYLVKRTGEKVFLECVQDMDHENMFWYRQDPGLGLRLIYFSYDVKMKEKGDIPEGYSVSREKKERFSLILESASTNQTSMYLCASSPPGTGFPEAFFGQGTRLTVV.

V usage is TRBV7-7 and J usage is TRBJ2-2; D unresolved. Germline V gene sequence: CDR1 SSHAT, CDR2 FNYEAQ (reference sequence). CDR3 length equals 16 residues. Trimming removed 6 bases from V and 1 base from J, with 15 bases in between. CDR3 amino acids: CASSQSAQQNTGELFF. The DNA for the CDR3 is TGTGCCAGCAGTCAATCCGCCCAGCAGAACACCGGGGAGCTGTTTTTT.

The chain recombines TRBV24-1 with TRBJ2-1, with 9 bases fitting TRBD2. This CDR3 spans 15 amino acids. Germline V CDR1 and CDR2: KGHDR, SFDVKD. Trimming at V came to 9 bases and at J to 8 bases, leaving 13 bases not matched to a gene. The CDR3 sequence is CATLGGSGSTYEQFF. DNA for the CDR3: TGTGCCACCCTAGGGGGTAGCGGGAGTACTTATGAGCAGTTCTTC.

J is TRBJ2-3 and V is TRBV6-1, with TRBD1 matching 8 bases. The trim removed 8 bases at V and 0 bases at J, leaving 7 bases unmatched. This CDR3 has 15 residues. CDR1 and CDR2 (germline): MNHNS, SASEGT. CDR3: CASWDRSYSTDTQYF. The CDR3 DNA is TGTGCCAGCTGGGACAGGAGTTATAGCACAGATACGCAGTATTTT.

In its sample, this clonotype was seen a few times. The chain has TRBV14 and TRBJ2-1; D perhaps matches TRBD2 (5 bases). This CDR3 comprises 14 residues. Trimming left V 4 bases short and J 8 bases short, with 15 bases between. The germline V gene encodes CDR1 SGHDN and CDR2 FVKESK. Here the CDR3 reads CASSRLLGQDEQFF. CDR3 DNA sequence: TGTGCCAGCAGCCGACTACTCGGGCAGGATGAGCAGTTCTTC.